This T cell receptor beta chain was observed in a study of blood T cell repertoires in COVID-19. Study-level information: Samples of COVID-19 (acute and convalescent) were obtained from the United States, Italy and Spain. In each case, the material was cDNA or gDNA derived from T cells, B-cell-depleted T cells, or PBMCs.

How the authors handled the data: Estimated nucleated cell counts came from reference gene primer amplification. Sequencing was performed with immunoSEQ multiplex PCR; in TCRdb, only in-frame clones are kept and a portion is missing. That table is the source of V, J and clone size, and D and trimming were worked out from the DNA. Here the sample spans over 100,000 clones, around 82% being singletons. The sequenced material came from peripheral blood. The sequence derives from a woman between 45 and 65 years old with acute or convalescent COVID-19.

CDR3 residues: CASSTGAWDTGELFF. The CDR3 nucleotides read TGTGCCAGCTCCACGGGAGCATGGGACACCGGGGAGCTGTTTTTT. The J gene is TRBJ2-2, the V gene TRBV18, with D possibly TRBD2 on 6 matching bases. The length of the CDR3 is 15 residues. The V gene's germline CDR1 is KGHSH and CDR2 LQKENI. V lost 6 bases and J 3 bases, leaving 14 bases between the germline ends.